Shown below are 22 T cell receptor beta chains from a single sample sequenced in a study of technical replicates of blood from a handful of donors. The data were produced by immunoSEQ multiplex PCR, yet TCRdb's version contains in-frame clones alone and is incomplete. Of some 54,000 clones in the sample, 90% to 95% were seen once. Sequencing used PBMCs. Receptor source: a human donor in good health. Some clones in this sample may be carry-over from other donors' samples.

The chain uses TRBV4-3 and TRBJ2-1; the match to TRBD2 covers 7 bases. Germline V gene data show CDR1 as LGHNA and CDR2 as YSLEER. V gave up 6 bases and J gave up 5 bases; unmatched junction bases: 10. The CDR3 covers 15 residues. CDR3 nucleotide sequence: TGCGCCAGCAGTAATTTTAACGGGGGGAACAATGAGCAGTTCTTC. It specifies CASSNFNGGNNEQFF.

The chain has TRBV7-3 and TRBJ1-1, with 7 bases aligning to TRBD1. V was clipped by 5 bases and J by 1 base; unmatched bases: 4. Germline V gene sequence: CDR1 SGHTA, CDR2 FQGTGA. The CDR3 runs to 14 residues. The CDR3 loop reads CASSAGQENTEAFF. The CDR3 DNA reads TGTGCCAGCAGCGCCGGACAGGAGAACACTGAAGCTTTCTTT.

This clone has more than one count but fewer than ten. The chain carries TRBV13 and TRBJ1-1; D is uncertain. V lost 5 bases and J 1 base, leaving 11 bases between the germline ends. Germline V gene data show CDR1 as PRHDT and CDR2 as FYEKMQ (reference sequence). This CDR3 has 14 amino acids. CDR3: CASSQLTGNTEAFF. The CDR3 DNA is TGTGCCAGCAGCCAACTGACGGGGAACACTGAAGCTTTCTTT.

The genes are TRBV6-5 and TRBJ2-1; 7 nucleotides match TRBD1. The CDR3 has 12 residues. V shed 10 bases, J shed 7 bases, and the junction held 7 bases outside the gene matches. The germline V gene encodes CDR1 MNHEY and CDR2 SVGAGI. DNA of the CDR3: TGTGCCACCGAGACAGGGTTGAATGAGCAGTTCTTC. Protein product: CATETGLNEQFF.

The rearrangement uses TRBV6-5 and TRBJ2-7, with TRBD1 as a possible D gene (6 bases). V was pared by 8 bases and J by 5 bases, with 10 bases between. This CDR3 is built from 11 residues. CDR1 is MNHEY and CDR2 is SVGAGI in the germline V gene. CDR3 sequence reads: CASSRQDEQYF. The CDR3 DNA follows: TGTGCCAGCTCACGACAGGACGAGCAGTACTTC.

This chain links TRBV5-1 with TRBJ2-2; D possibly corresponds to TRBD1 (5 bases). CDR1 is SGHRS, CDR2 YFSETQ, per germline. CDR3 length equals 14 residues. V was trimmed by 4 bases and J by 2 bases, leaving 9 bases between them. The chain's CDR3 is CASSPDTNTGELFF. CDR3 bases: TGCGCCAGCAGCCCGGACACCAACACCGGGGAGCTGTTTTTT. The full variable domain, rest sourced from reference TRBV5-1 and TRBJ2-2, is KAGVTQTPRYLIKTRGQQVTLSCSPISGHRSVSWYQQTPGQGLQFLFEYFSETQRNKGNFPGRFSGRQFSNSRSEMNVSTLELGDSALYLCASSPDTNTGELFFGEGSRLTVL.

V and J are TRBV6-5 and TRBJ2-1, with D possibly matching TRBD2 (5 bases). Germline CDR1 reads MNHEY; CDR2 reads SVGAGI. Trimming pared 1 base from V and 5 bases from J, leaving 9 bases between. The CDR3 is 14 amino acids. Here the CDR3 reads CASSYLLDDNEQFF. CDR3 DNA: TGTGCCAGCAGTTACTTACTAGATGACAATGAGCAGTTCTTC.

The CDR3 sequence is CSVGQGGYNEQFF. In DNA, the CDR3 is TGCAGCGTGGGACAGGGGGGTTACAATGAGCAGTTCTTC. The rearrangement links TRBV29-1 to TRBJ2-1; 11 bases align to TRBD1. CDR1 and CDR2 from the germline V gene are SQVTM and ANQGSEA. J gave up 4 bases and V 6 bases, and 2 bases lay outside the gene matches. The CDR3 extends over 13 amino acids.

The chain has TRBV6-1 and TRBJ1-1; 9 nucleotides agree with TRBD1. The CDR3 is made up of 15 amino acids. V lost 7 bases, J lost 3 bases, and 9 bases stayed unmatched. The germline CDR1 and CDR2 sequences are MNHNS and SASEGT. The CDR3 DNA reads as TGTGCCAGCAAGAACCGGGACAGGGAAGACACTGAAGCTTTCTTT. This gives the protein CASKNRDREDTEAFF.

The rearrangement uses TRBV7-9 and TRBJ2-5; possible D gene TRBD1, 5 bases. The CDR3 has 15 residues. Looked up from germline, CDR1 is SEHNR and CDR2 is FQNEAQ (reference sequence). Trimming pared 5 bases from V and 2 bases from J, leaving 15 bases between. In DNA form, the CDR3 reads TGTGCCAGCAGCCTCGGGCAGGGTGTGCAAGAGACCCAGTACTTC. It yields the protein CASSLGQGVQETQYF.

Here the CDR3 DNA reads TGTGCCAGCAGTTACGTACCGTTAGCTAACTATGGCTACACCTTC. This sequence encodes CASSYVPLANYGYTF. The chain recombines TRBV6-5 with TRBJ1-2; no reliable D call. Looked up from germline, CDR1 is MNHEY and CDR2 is SVGAGI. This CDR3 comprises 15 residues. V lost 2 bases and J lost 0, with 10 bases in between.

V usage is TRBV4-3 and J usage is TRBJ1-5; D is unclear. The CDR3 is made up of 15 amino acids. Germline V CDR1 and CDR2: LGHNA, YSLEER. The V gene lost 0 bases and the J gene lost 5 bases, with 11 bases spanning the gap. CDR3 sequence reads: CASSQEWREYQPQHF. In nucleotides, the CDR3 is TGCGCCAGCAGCCAAGAGTGGCGGGAGTATCAGCCCCAGCATTTT.

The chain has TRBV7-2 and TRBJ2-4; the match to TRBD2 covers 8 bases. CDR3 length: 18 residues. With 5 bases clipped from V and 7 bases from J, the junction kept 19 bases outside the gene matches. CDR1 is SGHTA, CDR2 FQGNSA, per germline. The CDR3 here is CASSVRGQGGRGGNIQYF. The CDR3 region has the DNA TGTGCCAGCAGCGTTAGAGGGCAGGGAGGGCGCGGGGGGAACATTCAGTACTTC.

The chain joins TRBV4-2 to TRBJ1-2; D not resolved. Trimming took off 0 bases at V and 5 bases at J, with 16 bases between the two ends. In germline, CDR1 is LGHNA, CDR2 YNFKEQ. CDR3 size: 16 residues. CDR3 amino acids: CASSQDPTLQRYGYTF. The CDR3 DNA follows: TGTGCCAGCAGCCAAGATCCCACACTCCAGAGGTATGGCTACACCTTC.

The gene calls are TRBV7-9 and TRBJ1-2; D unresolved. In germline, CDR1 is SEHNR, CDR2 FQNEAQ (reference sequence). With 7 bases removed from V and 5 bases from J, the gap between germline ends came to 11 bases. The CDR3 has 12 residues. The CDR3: CASTNPGYGYTF. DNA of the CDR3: TGTGCCAGCACTAACCCGGGGTATGGCTACACCTTC.

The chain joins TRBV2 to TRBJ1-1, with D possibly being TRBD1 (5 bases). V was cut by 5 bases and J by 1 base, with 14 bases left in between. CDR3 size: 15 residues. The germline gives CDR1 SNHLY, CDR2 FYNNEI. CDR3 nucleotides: TGTGCCAGCAGTCCTCCAAACCAGGGGAACACTGAAGCTTTCTTT. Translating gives CASSPPNQGNTEAFF.

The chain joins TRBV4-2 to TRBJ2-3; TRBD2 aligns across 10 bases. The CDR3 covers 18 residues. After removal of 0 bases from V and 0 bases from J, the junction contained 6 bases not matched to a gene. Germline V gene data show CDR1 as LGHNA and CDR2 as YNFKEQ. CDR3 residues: CASSQDASSGGSTDTQYF. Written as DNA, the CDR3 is TGTGCCAGCAGCCAAGATGCGTCTAGCGGGGGTAGCACAGATACGCAGTATTTT.

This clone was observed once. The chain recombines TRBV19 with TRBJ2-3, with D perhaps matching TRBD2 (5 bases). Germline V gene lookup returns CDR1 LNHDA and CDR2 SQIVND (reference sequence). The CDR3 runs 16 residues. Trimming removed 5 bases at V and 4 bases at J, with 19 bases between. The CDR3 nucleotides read TGTGCCAGTAGTTTCTTAACGGGATCCCGGGCAGATACGCAGTATTTT. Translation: CASSFLTGSRADTQYF.

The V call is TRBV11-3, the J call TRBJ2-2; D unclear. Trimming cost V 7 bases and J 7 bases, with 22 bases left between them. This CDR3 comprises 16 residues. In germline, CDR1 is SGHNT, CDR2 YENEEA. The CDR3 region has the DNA TGTGCCAGCAACCTCCGCCGGGTCAACACGGGCGGGGAGCTGTTTTTT. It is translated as CASNLRRVNTGGELFF.

CDR3 nucleotides: TGTGCCAGCAGCTTCGGTACGGGCAATCAGCCCCAGCATTTT. Translated: CASSFGTGNQPQHF. J is TRBJ1-5 and V is TRBV5-6, with D unresolved. Germline lookup yields CDR1 SGHDT and CDR2 YYEEEE. V lost 2 bases to trimming and J lost 2 bases, with 8 bases between them. The CDR3 extends over 14 amino acids.

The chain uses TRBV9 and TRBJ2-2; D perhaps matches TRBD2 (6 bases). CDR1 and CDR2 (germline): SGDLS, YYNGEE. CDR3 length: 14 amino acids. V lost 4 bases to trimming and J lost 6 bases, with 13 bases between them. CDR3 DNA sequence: TGTGCCAGCAGCCTACGGGGGTGGGCCGGGGAGCTGTTTTTT. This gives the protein CASSLRGWAGELFF. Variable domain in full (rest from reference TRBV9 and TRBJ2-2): DSGVTQTPKHLITATGQRVTLRCSPRSGDLSVYWYQQSLDQGLQFLIQYYNGEERAKGNILERFSAQQFPDLHSELNLSSLELGDSALYFCASSLRGWAGELFFGEGSRLTVL.

The CDR3 DNA is TGCGCCAGCAGCCAAGAGAGGGCCGGAACTTACGAGCAGTACTTC. Translating it yields CASSQERAGTYEQYF. The chain carries TRBV4-3 and TRBJ2-7, with D possibly TRBD2 on 5 matching bases. This CDR3 is built from 15 residues. Trimming stripped 0 bases from V and 4 bases from J, with 13 bases between. Germline V gene sequence: CDR1 LGHNA, CDR2 YSLEER.